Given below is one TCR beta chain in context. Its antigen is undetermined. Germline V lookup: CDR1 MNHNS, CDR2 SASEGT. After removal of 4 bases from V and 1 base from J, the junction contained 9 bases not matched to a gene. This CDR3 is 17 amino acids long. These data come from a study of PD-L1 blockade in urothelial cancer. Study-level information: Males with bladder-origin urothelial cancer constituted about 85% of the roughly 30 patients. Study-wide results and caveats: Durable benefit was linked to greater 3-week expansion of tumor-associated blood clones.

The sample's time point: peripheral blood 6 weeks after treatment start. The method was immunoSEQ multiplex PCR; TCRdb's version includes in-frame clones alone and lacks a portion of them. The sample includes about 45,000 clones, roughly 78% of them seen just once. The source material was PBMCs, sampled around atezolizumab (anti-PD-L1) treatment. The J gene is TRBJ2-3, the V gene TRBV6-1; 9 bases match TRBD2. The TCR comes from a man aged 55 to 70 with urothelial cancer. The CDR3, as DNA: TGTGCCAGCAGTGCAATTATAGCGGGGGTCCGCACAGATACGCAGTATTTT. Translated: CASSAIIAGVRTDTQYF.